This T cell receptor (beta chain) was captured in a study of OX40 agonist ivuxolimab in advanced cancers. Study information: The dose-escalation cohort was about 86% male, with a mean age of 60 years, ranging about 20 to 85. Study-wide results and caveats: Nonresponders, in some cases, also had low normalized T-cell clonal expansion. Among expanded peripheral T cells, antigen specificity went undetermined.

The assay was immunoSEQ multiplex PCR, and TCRdb's table has in-frame clones only and misses some. The sample yields roughly 76,000 clones, almost 85% seen once. Comment on this clone: What it binds is unknown.

The receptor was derived from an adult with an advanced solid tumor such as melanoma, head and neck, liver or kidney cancer. Sample: CD4+ or CD8+ T cells sorted from blood, taken in a trial of the OX40 agonist ivuxolimab.

The CDR3 spells CASSLGWDRVYGYTF. CDR3 DNA sequence: TGTGCCAGCAGCTTAGGATGGGACAGGGTCTATGGCTACACCTTC. The chain recombines TRBV7-9 with TRBJ1-2; TRBD1 matches 9 bases. This CDR3 is 15 amino acids long. V trimming: 1 base; J trimming: 4 bases; junction bases outside the gene matches: 4. Germline V gene lookup returns CDR1 SEHNR and CDR2 FQNEAQ (reference sequence).